This entry lists 7 T cell receptor beta chains sequenced from one sample in a study of blood T cell repertoires in COVID-19. The data were produced by immunoSEQ multiplex PCR, yet TCRdb's version contains in-frame clones alone and is incomplete. The table lists 52,000 or so clones, about 81% of them singletons. Sequencing was carried out using peripheral blood. The receptors were sampled from a man aged 70 or older with active COVID-19.

The CDR3: CASRPPRREYPLDEQFF. CDR3 DNA: TGTGCAAGTCGCCCACCTAGGCGGGAGTATCCCCTCGATGAGCAGTTCTTC. The chain carries TRBV12-2 and TRBJ2-1; the table's D call of TRBD2 was not tested on the DNA. TRBV12-2 corresponds to a pseudogene. This CDR3 is built from 17 residues.

The chain carries TRBV7-8 and TRBJ1-5; 9 bases agree with TRBD1. The CDR3 has 16 amino acids. Trimming took 2 bases from V and 2 from J; bases not matched to a gene: 4. Germline V gene data show CDR1 as SGHVS and CDR2 as FQNEAQ. The CDR3 DNA sequence: TGTGCCAGCAGCTTATGGGGACAGGGCGGCAATCAGCCCCAGCATTTT. Translated, it gives CASSLWGQGGNQPQHF.

This chain joins TRBV12-3 or TRBV12-4 and TRBJ2-1, with D hard to call. The CDR3 extends over 12 amino acids. The V gene lost 6 bases and the J gene lost 6 bases, with 9 bases spanning the gap. The CDR3 DNA is TGTGCCAGCAGCCCACATTTCAATGAGCAGTTCTTC. It specifies CASSPHFNEQFF.

The V call is TRBV3-1 (or the pseudogene TRBV3-2), the J call TRBJ1-5, with 7 bases that match TRBD1. This CDR3 comprises 17 residues. Trimming at V came to 6 bases and at J to 2 bases, leaving 13 bases not matched to a gene. Germline V gene lookup returns CDR1 LGHDT and CDR2 YNNKEL (reference sequence). CDR3 protein: CASSALPLGQGNQPQHF. The CDR3 coding sequence is TGTGCCAGCAGTGCCCTCCCCCTCGGACAGGGCAATCAGCCCCAGCATTTT.

The chain is built from TRBV19 and TRBJ1-1, with D possibly TRBD1 on 5 matching bases. Trimming stripped 6 bases from V and 0 bases from J, with 11 bases between. The CDR3 consists of 14 residues. CDR1 is LNHDA and CDR2 is SQIVND in the germline V gene (reference sequence). For the CDR3, the DNA is TGTGCCAGTAGCCAGCAGGGAATGAACACTGAAGCTTTCTTT. This translates into CASSQQGMNTEAFF.

This chain uses TRBV11-2 with TRBJ2-3, with a possible D match to TRBD1 (8 bases). The V end lost 3 bases, the J end lost 3 bases, and 16 bases lay between the germline ends. The CDR3 extends over 16 amino acids. CDR1 and CDR2 (germline): SGHAT, FQNNGV. CDR3 region: CASSLFTGGVTDTQYF. In DNA form, the CDR3 reads TGTGCCAGCAGCTTGTTCACAGGGGGGGTAACAGATACGCAGTATTTT.

The V call is TRBV5-6, the J call TRBJ2-2; tentative D call: TRBD1 (5 bases). Germline assignment: CDR1 SGHDT and CDR2 YYEEEE. This CDR3 contains 13 residues. V was clipped by 4 bases and J by 4 bases, with 8 bases between them. CDR3 loop: CASSARATGELFF. The CDR3 nucleotides are TGTGCCAGCAGCGCCAGGGCCACCGGGGAGCTGTTTTTT. Supplemented by reference TRBV5-6 and TRBJ2-2, the full variable domain reads DAGVTQSPTHLIKTRGQQVTLRCSPKSGHDTVSWYQQALGQGPQFIFQYYEEEERQRGNFPDRFSGHQFPNYSSELNVNALLLGDSALYLCASSARATGELFFGEGSRLTVL.